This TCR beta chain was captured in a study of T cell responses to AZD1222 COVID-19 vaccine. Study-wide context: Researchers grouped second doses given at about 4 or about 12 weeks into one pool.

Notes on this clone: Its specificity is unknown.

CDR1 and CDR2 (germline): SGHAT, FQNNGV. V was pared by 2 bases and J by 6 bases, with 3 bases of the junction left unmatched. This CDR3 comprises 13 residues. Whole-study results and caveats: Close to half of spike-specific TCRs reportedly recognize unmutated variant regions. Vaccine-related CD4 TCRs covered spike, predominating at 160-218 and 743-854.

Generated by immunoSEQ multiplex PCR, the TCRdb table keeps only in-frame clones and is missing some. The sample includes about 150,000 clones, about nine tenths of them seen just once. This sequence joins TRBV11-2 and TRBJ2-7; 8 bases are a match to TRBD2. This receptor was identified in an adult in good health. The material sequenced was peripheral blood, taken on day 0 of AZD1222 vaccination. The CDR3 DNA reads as TGTGCCAGCAGCTTAAGCGCGGGGGGCGAGCAGTACTTC. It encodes CASSLSAGGEQYF.